What follows describes a single TCR beta chain. The data were taken from a study of blood T cell repertoires in COVID-19. CDR3 length: 15 residues. With 1 base removed from V and 7 bases from J, the gap between germline ends came to 15 bases. The germline V gene has CDR1 SGDLS and CDR2 YYNGEE. Data came from immunoSEQ multiplex PCR; TCRdb stores just in-frame clones and leaves some out. This table holds a few thousand clones, roughly 84% found once. This clonotype originated in a woman older than 75 with acute or convalescent COVID-19. The chain links TRBV9 to TRBJ2-1, with D tentatively TRBD2 (6 bases). Sequences were obtained from peripheral blood. The DNA of the CDR3 is TGTGCCAGCAGCGTAACGGGGGATCTTTCTAATGAGCAGTTCTTC. As protein: CASSVTGDLSNEQFF.